This TCR beta chain was documented in a study of blood T cells in healthy people across ages (dated by TCRdb to the mid-2010s). Turning to the overall study: In model experiments, roughly one uniquely barcoded TCR beta cDNA molecule per two T cells was captured by template switching. Using deep sequencing normalized with unique cDNA molecular identifiers, the study measured how TCR beta repertoire diversity changes with age. Two additional independent replicas of 1 million unique cDNA reads from the same blood draw were analyzed for two donors (one aged 18 to 30 and one aged 80 or older). The donors were divided into four age groups: young (average approximately 17 years), middle-aged (around 41), aged (approximately 59) and long-lived (roughly 82). Donors of different ages were randomly distributed across sequencing lanes to avoid experimental bias. Overall study outcomes, separate from this receptor: Total diversity estimates from one million sequenced T cells were considered lower bounds and underestimates. Donor CMV infection status was unknown, potentially confounding age-related changes in expanded clonotypes. Compared with the aged group, more naive CD4+ T cells, fewer expanded clones and increased TCR diversity were shown by the long-lived group, suggesting age selection. Conclusive comparison of naive and antigen-experienced compartments was prevented by the profiling of bulk unsorted PBMCs. The percentage of naive T cells measured by flow cytometry correlated strongly with observed TCR beta diversity. Observed TCR beta diversity per million T cells fell roughly linearly with age, and a significant reduction was already apparent by age roughly 40.

The library was made by 5' RACE. A second PCR of roughly 7 to 11 cycles was performed with a sample-barcoded 5' primer and a J-beta primer mix. A template-switch 5' adaptor carrying 12 random nucleotides introduced a unique molecular identifier onto each TCR beta cDNA molecule. Each sample yielded at least 3 million CDR3-containing paired-end reads. The Mint cDNA synthesis kit, primed by a TRBC-specific oligonucleotide, was used to synthesize first-strand cDNA from all RNA. After uracil-DNA glycosylase treatment, a first 18-cycle PCR used universal primers M1SS and BC2_uni_R on all cDNA. In the authors' own workflow: Normalization of each sample was performed by random selection of 1 million high-quality reads, each carrying a distinct molecular identifier. Instead of being binned into consensus sequences, reads with shared molecular identifiers were discarded. CDR3 identification, clonotype clustering and error correction used MiTCR with a Q25 quality threshold and the strictest error-elimination algorithm. A nonparametric unseen species model using Euler transformation provided a lower-bound estimate of total TCR beta diversity. TCRdb reworked the public reads: Q25 trimming with fastp, MiXCR clone assembly, productive beta chains retained. Merged by CDR3 protein, the rows form single entries marked with the most common genes and DNA. TCRdb assigned the V and J calls; the authors' analysis was not used. The sample records 1.5 million to 2 million distinct CDR3 sequences, roughly two fifths of which are singletons. The ten largest make up under 30% of the sample.

The CDR3, from cysteine to phenylalanine, totals 15 residues. The DNA shown is the 45-base CDR3, in frame from base 1. The germline V and J ends show losses of 8 bases and 2 bases respectively, and no gene match explains 10 bases of the junction. From a lookup of the germline V gene, CDR1 and CDR2 are MNHEY and SVGEGT. Donors were under 40 systemically healthy Caucasian individuals from Russia aged about 6 to 100 years. Each donor gave 9 to 10 milliliters of peripheral blood, collected into EDTA-treated Vacutainer tubes. PBMCs were isolated by Ficoll-Paque density-gradient centrifugation, with at least 6 million obtained per sample. Total RNA was extracted from PBMCs with Trizol reagent, with at least 6 micrograms obtained per sample. The percentages of naive CD45RAhigh/CD27high T cells were determined by flow cytometry on a PBMC aliquot from every donor. Regarding this clonotype: There is no known antigen for this receptor. No base qualities exist here, and no much larger clone lies one base off it.

The clonotype comes from a human donor in good health. Sequencing input: blood. The rearrangement combines TRBV6-2 or TRBV6-3 with TRBJ2-5; the central 8 bases match TRBD2. The encoded CDR3 is CASGRGARTQETQYF. The nucleotide sequence is TGTGCCAGCGGGCGGGGGGCCAGAACGCAAGAGACCCAGTACTTC.